Listed below are T cell receptor beta chains from one sample, sequenced in a study of beta chain features in type 1 diabetes. This table comes from immunoSEQ multiplex PCR, and its TCRdb copy is limited to in-frame clones, with some not included. This table has about 320,000 clones, around 15% appearing once. The sample consisted of central memory CD4+ T cells from blood. These receptors originate from a man aged 25-45 years in good health. CDR3s include the opening cysteine and the closing phenylalanine or tryptophan. Each record gives: J gene, V gene, CDR3 protein.

TRBJ1-1 | TRBV7-2 | CASSLAPGEAFF
TRBJ2-1 | TRBV6-6 | CASNLPGLVSQFF
TRBJ1-3 | TRBV19 | CASSMDGGPSSGNTIYF
TRBJ2-2 | TRBV7-2 | CASSWDLNTGELFF
TRBJ2-2 | TRBV7-2 | CASSLGGTGELFF
TRBJ1-5 | TRBV27 | CASSLVSGQGNQPQHF
TRBJ2-2 | TRBV5-5 | CASSVQGANTGELFF
TRBJ1-2 | TRBV2 | CASSLGRSSGYTF
TRBJ2-3 | TRBV7-8 | CASSATSGRDTQYF
TRBJ2-5 | TRBV7-2 | CASSLVSSQLGGSQYF
TRBJ2-1 | TRBV7-2 | CASSFGTSGRRVGNEQFF
TRBJ2-2 | TRBV4-1 | CASSQAAGELFF
TRBJ2-1 | TRBV11-3 | CASSYGDLFTKSTRYNEQFF
TRBJ2-1 | TRBV6-1 | CATSRGIASAYEQFF
TRBJ2-3 | TRBV6-5 | CASRRKSGGVDTQYF
TRBJ1-2 | TRBV5-6 | CASLTGGSGYTF
TRBJ2-7 | TRBV21-1 | CASSAWSIYEQYF
TRBJ2-2 | TRBV10-3 | CAISPTYGTGELFF
TRBJ1-1 | TRBV30 | CAWSRVNTEAFF
TRBJ2-5 | TRBV11-2 | CASSLQRTQYF
TRBJ1-1 | TRBV9 | CASSVVRGDTEAFF
TRBJ2-7 | TRBV5-1 | CASSPVRTGSYEQYF
TRBJ1-3 | TRBV19 | CASSPSWVSGNTIYF
TRBJ2-1 | TRBV4-2 | CASSQDVQGRGNEQFF
TRBJ1-2 | TRBV4-1 | CASSQASDRADGYTF
TRBJ2-3 | TRBV5-5 | CASSNGGDTQYF
TRBJ2-3 | TRBV29-1 | CSVVLLSVPDTQYF
TRBJ2-7 | TRBV7-2 | CASSLVAKSSYEQYF